Included here is one T cell receptor beta chain sequence, with context. The CDR3 is made up of 12 amino acids. Trimming shortened V by 2 bases and J by 5 bases, and 7 bases separated the two germline ends. Germline loops: CDR1 MNHNY, CDR2 SVGAGI (reference sequence). These data belong to a study of blood T cell repertoires in COVID-19. Clones were read by immunoSEQ multiplex PCR, and TCRdb kept only the in-frame ones, dropping some. The sample includes a few hundred thousand clones, 89% of them seen just once. The chain recombines TRBV6-6 with TRBJ2-7, with D unclear. Sequenced input: peripheral blood. The origin of this receptor is a woman in her 30s with COVID-19, enrolled during active disease. Here the CDR3 DNA reads TGTGCCAGCAGTTACGGAGTCAACGAGCAGTACGTC. Translated, it gives CASSYGVNEQYV.